The sequence of this T cell receptor (beta chain) was determined in a study of T cell responses to AZD1222 COVID-19 vaccine. About this clone: Its antigen is unidentified.

Overall study results and limits: The breadth and depth of Spike-specific TCRs increased once two AZD1222 doses had been given. Mostly white British, mostly female donors; authors suggested clonal diversity may be underestimated. The span of vaccine-associated CD4 TCRs extended across spike, with dominance at 160-218 and 743-854.

V lost 6 bases and J lost 6; bases outside the gene matches: 2. Germline CDR1 is MNHEY and CDR2 is SMNVEV (reference sequence). This CDR3 region has 13 residues. Repertoires were generated with immunoSEQ multiplex PCR, while TCRdb's copy carries only in-frame clones and drops some. The sample lists under 140,000 clones, 70% to 90% occurring once. Sequenced material: peripheral blood, taken 28 days after the second AZD1222 dose. The receptor was derived from an adult who received the AZD1222 COVID-19 vaccine. V is TRBV27 and J is TRBJ2-4; 10 positions agree with TRBD1. CDR3 in amino acids: CASRTGGVNIQYF. CDR3 nucleotide sequence: TGTGCCAGCAGGACAGGGGGCGTAAACATTCAGTACTTC.